The 7 T cell receptor beta chains listed next were all sequenced from one sample in a study of blood T cell repertoires in COVID-19. Clones were read by immunoSEQ multiplex PCR, and TCRdb kept only the in-frame ones, dropping some. The sample carries about 270,000 clones, less than 90% recorded once. Input material: PBMCs or T cells enriched from blood (not recorded which). Every receptor here comes from a woman between 50 and 59 years old who had recovered from COVID-19.

The chain couples TRBV23-1 to TRBJ2-1; D gene ambiguous. TRBV23-1 is recorded as an ORF, its role being uncertain. This CDR3 contains 15 residues. Trimming removed 0 bases from V and 4 bases from J, with 10 bases in between. Here the CDR3 reads CASSQSQYSYNEQFF. The CDR3 DNA follows: TGCGCCAGCAGTCAATCTCAGTACAGTTACAATGAGCAGTTCTTC.

The chain links TRBV4-2 to TRBJ2-7; 9 positions agree with TRBD1. Looked up from germline, CDR1 is LGHNA and CDR2 is YNFKEQ. This CDR3 is 16 amino acids long. The trim removed 3 bases at V and 1 base at J, leaving 7 bases unmatched. The chain's CDR3 is CASSHPSGQGSYEQYF. In nucleotides, the CDR3 is TGTGCCAGCAGCCATCCCTCCGGACAGGGGTCCTACGAGCAGTACTTC.

The chain is built from TRBV14 and TRBJ2-1; perhaps TRBD2 as D (6 bases). The CDR3 has 17 residues. Germline lookup yields CDR1 SGHDN and CDR2 FVKESK. The V end lost 2 bases, the J end lost 0 bases, and 14 bases lay between the germline ends. The CDR3 loop is CASSQMGGPSSYNEQFF. The CDR3 bases are TGTGCCAGCAGCCAAATGGGGGGTCCAAGCTCCTACAATGAGCAGTTCTTC.

V is TRBV30 and J is TRBJ1-1; TRBD1 aligns across 8 bases. Looked up from germline, CDR1 is GTSNPN and CDR2 is SVGIG (reference sequence). V was clipped by 8 bases and J by 0 bases; unmatched bases: 11. The CDR3 extends over 15 amino acids. For the CDR3, the DNA is TGTGCCGGATTAATGGACAGGGCGTTGAACACTGAAGCTTTCTTT. Protein sequence: CAGLMDRALNTEAFF.

The chain joins TRBV7-9 to TRBJ1-6, with D possibly matching TRBD1 (6 bases). This CDR3 is built from 15 residues. The ends were cut back, 7 bases at V and 0 bases at J, with 10 bases in the middle. CDR1 SEHNR and CDR2 FQNEAQ come from the germline V gene (reference sequence). CDR3 bases: TGTGCCAGCACCAAACAGGGCTCCTATAATTCACCCCTCCACTTT. Protein product: CASTKQGSYNSPLHF.

This clone was counted a single time. The rearrangement links TRBV5-6 to TRBJ2-3, with 9 bases matching TRBD2. Trimming removed 1 base from V and 2 bases from J; junction bases left unmatched: 8. The germline CDR1 and CDR2 sequences are SGHDT and YYEEEE. This CDR3 region has 17 residues. The DNA for the CDR3 is TGTGCCAGCAGCTTGTTTGGCGGGAGGGCACTCACAGATACGCAGTATTTT. Translating it yields CASSLFGGRALTDTQYF.

This clone was counted once. The chain is built from TRBV28 and TRBJ2-7; no clear D gene. CDR3 length: 13 amino acids. Germline loops: CDR1 MDHEN, CDR2 SYDVKM. V lost 2 bases to trimming and J lost 2 bases, with 7 bases between them. CDR3 amino acids: CASSLNYPYEQYF. Written as DNA, the CDR3 is TGTGCCAGCAGTTTAAACTATCCCTACGAGCAGTACTTC.